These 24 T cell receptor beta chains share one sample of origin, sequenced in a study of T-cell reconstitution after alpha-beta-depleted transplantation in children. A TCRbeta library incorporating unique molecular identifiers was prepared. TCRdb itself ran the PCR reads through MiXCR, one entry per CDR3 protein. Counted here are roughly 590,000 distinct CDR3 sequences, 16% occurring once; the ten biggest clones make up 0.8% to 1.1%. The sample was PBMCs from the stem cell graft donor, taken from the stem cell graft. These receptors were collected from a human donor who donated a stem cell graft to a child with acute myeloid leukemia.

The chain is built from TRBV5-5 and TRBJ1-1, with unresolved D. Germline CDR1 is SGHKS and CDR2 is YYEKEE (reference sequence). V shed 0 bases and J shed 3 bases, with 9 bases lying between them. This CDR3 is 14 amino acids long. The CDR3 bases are TGTGCCAGCAGCTTGGATGGGGTGGACACTGAAGCTTTCTTT. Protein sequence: CASSLDGVDTEAFF.

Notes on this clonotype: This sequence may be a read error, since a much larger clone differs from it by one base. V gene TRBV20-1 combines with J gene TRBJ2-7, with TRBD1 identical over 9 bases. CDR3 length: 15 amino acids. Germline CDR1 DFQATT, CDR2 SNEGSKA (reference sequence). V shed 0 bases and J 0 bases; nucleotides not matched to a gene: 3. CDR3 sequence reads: CSARDGTGISYEQYF. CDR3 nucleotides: TGCAGTGCTAGAGATGGGACAGGGATCTCCTACGAGCAGTACTTC.

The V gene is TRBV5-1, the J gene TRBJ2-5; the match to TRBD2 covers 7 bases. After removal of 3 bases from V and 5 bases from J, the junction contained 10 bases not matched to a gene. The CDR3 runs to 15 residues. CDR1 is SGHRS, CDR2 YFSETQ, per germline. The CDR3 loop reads CASSSRTRVGETQYF. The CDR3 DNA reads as TGCGCCAGCAGCTCCAGGACTAGGGTGGGGGAGACCCAGTACTTC.

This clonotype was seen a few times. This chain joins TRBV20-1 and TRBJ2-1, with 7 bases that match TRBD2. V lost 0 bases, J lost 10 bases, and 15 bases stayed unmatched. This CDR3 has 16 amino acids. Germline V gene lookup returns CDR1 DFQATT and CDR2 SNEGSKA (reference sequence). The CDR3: CSAREYPDLRGNEQFF. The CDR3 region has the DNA TGCAGTGCTAGAGAATACCCCGATTTGCGGGGGAACGAGCAGTTCTTC.

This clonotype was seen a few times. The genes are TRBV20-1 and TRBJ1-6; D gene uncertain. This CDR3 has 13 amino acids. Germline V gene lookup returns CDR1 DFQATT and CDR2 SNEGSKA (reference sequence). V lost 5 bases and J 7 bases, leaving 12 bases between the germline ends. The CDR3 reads CSAVPYPNSPLHF. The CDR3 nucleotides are TGCAGTGCTGTACCATACCCCAATTCACCCCTCCACTTT.

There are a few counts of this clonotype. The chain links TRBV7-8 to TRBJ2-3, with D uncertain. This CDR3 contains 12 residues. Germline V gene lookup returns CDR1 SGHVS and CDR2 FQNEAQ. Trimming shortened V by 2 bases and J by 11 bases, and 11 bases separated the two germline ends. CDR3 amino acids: CASSLKAPGQYF. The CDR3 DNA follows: TGTGCCAGCAGCTTAAAGGCGCCCGGGCAGTATTTT.

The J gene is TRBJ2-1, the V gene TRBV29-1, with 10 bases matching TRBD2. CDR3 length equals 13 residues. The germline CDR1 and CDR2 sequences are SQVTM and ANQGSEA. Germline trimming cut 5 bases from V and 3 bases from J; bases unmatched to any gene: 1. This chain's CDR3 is CSVWTSGYNEQFF. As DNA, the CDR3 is TGCAGCGTTTGGACTAGCGGCTACAATGAGCAGTTCTTC.

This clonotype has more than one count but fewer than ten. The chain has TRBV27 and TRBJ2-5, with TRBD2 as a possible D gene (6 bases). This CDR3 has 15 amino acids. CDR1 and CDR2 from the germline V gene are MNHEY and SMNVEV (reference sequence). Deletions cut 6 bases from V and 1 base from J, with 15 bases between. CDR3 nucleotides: TGTGCCAGCAGCTTAAGACGGGGGTTCCAAGAGACCCAGTACTTC. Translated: CASSLRRGFQETQYF.

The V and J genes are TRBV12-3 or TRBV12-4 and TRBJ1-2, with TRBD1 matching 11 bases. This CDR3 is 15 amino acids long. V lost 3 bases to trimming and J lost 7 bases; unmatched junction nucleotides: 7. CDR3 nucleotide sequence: TGTGCCAGCAGTTTTGGGACAGGGGGGATCTCTGGCTACACCTTC. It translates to CASSFGTGGISGYTF.

The CDR3 sequence is CASSVANIQYF. The CDR3 coding sequence is TGTGCCAGCAGCGTAGCAAACATTCAGTACTTC. The chain is built from TRBV9 and TRBJ2-4, with D unresolved. The germline V and J ends were trimmed by 0 bases and 6 bases, with 1 base remaining between them. The CDR3 contains 11 residues. Germline CDR1 reads SGDLS; CDR2 reads YYNGEE.

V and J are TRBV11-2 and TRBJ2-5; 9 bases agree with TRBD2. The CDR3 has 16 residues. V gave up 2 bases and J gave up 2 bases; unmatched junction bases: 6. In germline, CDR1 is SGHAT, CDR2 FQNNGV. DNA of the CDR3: TGTGCCAGCAGCTTAAGGCCTAGCGGGACGCAAGAGACCCAGTACTTC. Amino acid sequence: CASSLRPSGTQETQYF.

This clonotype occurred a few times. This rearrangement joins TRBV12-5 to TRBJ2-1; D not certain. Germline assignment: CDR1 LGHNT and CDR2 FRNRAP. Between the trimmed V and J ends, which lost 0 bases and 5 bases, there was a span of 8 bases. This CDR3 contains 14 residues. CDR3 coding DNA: TGTGCTAGTGGTTTGGTACTGGGGAACAATGAGCAGTTCTTC. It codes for CASGLVLGNNEQFF.

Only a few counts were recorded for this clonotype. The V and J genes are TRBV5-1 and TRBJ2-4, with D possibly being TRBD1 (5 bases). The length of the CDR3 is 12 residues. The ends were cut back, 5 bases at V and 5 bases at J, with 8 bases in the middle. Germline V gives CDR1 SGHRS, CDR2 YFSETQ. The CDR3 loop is CASRDTENIQYF. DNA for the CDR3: TGCGCCAGCAGGGACACCGAAAACATTCAGTACTTC.

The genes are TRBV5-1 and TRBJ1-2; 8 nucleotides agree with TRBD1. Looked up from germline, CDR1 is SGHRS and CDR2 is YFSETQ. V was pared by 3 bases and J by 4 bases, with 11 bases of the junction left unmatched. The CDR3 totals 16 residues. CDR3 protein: CASSSRQGPLSYGYTF. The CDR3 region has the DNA TGCGCCAGCAGCTCCAGACAGGGGCCTCTCTCCTATGGCTACACCTTC.

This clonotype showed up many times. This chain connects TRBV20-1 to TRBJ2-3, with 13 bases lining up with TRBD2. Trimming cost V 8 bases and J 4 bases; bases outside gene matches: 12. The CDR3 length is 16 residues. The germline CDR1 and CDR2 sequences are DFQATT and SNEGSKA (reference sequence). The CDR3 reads CSLPRRTSGGADTQYF. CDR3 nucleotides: TGCAGTCTCCCCAGGAGGACTAGCGGGGGTGCAGATACGCAGTATTTT.

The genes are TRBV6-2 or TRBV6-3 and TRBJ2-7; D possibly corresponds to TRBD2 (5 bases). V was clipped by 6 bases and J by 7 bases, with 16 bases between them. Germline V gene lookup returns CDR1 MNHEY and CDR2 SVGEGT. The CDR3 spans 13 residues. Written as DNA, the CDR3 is TGTGCCAGCAGGCTTCGTGGATCGGGGGAGCAGTACTTC. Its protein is CASRLRGSGEQYF.

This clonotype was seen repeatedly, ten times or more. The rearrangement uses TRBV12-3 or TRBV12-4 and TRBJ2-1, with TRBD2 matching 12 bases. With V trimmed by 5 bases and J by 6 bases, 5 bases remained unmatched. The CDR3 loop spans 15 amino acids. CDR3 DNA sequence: TGTGCCAGCAGTCCCGGGACTAGCGGGTTCAATGAGCAGTTCTTC. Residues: CASSPGTSGFNEQFF.

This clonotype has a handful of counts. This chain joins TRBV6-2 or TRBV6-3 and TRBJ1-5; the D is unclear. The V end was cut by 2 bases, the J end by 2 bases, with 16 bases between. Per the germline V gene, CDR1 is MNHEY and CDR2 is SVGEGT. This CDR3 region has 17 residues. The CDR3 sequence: CASSYPKLSYGNQPQHF. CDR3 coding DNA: TGTGCCAGCAGTTACCCCAAGCTGTCTTACGGCAATCAGCCCCAGCATTTT.

In DNA form, the CDR3 reads TGTGCCAGCAGTGTAATGGACAGGGCCCGAAGTGACAATGAGCAGTTCTTC. Translated, it gives CASSVMDRARSDNEQFF. This chain links TRBV28 with TRBJ2-1; 8 nucleotides match TRBD1. V lost 5 bases, J lost 5 bases, and 14 bases stayed unmatched. Germline V gives CDR1 MDHEN, CDR2 SYDVKM. The CDR3 runs 17 residues.

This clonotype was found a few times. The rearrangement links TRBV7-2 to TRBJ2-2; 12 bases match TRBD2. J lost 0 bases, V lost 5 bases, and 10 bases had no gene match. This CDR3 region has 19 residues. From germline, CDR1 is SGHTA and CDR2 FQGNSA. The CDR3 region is CASSPSALAGGPNTGELFF. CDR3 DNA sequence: TGTGCCAGCAGCCCTAGCGCGCTAGCGGGGGGGCCGAACACCGGGGAGCTGTTTTTT.

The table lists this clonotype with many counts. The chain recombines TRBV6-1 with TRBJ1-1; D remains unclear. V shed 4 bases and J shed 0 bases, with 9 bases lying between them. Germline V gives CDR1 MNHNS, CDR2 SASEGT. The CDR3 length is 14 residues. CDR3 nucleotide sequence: TGTGCCAGCAGTGGCAGGAGTCTGAACACTGAAGCTTTCTTT. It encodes CASSGRSLNTEAFF.

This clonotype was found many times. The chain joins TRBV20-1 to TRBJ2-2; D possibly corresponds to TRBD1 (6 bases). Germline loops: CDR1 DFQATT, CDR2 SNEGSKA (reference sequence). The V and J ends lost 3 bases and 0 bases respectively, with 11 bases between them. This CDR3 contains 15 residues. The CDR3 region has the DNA TGCAGTGCTAGTGAGGGACATGCGAACACCGGGGAGCTGTTTTTT. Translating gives CSASEGHANTGELFF.

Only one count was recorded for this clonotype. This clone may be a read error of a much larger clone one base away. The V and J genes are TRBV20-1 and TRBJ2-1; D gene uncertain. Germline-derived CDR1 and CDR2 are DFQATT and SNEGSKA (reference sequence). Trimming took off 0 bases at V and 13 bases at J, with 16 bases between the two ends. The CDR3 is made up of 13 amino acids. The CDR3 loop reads CSARDRESLFQFF. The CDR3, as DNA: TGCAGTGCTAGAGATCGTGAGAGTCTCTTCCAGTTCTTC.

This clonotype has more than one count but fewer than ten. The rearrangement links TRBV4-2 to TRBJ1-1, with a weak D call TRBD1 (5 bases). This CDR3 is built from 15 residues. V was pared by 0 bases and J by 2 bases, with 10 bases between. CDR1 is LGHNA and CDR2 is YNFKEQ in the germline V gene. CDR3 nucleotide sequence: TGTGCCAGCAGCCAAGAAGCCCAGGGAAACACTGAAGCTTTCTTT. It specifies CASSQEAQGNTEAFF.